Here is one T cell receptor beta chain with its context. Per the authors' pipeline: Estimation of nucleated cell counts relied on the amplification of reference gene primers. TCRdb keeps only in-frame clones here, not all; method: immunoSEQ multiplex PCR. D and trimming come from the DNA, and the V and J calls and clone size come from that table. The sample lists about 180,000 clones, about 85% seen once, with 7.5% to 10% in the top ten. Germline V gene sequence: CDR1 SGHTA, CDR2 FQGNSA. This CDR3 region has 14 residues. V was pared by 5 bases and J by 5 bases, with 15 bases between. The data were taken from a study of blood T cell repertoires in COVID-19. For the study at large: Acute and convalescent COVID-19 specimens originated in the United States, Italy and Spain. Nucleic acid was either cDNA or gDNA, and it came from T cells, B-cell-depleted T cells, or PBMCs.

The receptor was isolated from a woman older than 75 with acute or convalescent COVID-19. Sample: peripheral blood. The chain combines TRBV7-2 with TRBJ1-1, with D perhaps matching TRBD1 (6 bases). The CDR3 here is CASSPNRVDTEAFF. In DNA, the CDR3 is TGTGCCAGCAGCCCCAACAGGGTAGATACTGAAGCTTTCTTT.